This T cell receptor beta chain is drawn from a study of blood T cells in healthy people across ages. Each donor supplied approximately 10 milliliters of peripheral blood. The study, taken as a whole, reports: Comparison with aged donors showed that long-lived donors had more naive CD4+ cells and higher diversity.

Many counts were recorded for this clonotype. Its antigen remains unknown. It was with a sample-barcoded 5' primer and a J-beta primer mix that a second PCR of about 7 to 12 cycles was run. TCRdb ran MiXCR on the 5' RACE reads and lists one entry per CDR3 protein. This sample has fewer than 2,000,000 distinct CDR3 sequences, with roughly 30% found just once. The length of the CDR3 is 15 residues. The junction had 4 bases not matched to a gene; V was cut back by 1 base and J by 5 bases. Material for sequencing was blood. The chain carries TRBV12-3 or TRBV12-4 and TRBJ2-5; 10 bases map to TRBD2. This receptor was taken from a woman aged 25 to 45 in good health. This CDR3 is CASSLVLAGDETQYF. For the CDR3, the DNA is TGTGCCAGCAGTTTAGTTCTAGCGGGGGATGAGACCCAGTACTTC.